The table lists the clone carrying this T cell receptor beta chain with a count of one. For sorted subsets, roughly 200 ng DNA per replicate equaled 30,000 or so T cell genomes. This table comes from immunoSEQ multiplex PCR, and its TCRdb copy is limited to in-frame clones, with some not included. The repertoire holds about 550,000 clones, with roughly 95% as singletons. These data belong to a study of shared clonotypes between healthy human individuals. Naivety among CD8 cells was defined by CD45RO negativity and positive CCR7 selection, thereby excluding terminally differentiated effector memory CD45RA+ cells. Sequencing input: naive CD8+ T cells sorted from blood. This receptor was obtained from a woman under 40 in good health.

The DNA for the CDR3 is TGTGCCAGCAGTTTTGGTCTCGGGGTCTCCTACGAGCAGTACTTC. Its translation is CASSFGLGVSYEQYF. The chain couples TRBV27 to TRBJ2-7; tentatively, D is TRBD2 (5 bases). The V gene lost 3 bases and the J gene lost 0 bases, with 12 bases spanning the gap. CDR1 and CDR2 from the germline V gene are MNHEY and SMNVEV (reference sequence). This CDR3 has 15 amino acids.